This T cell receptor beta chain is from a study of T cell changes during pregnancy in multiple sclerosis. The CDR3 loop spans 14 amino acids. Germline lookup yields CDR1 KGHSH and CDR2 LQKENI. The V gene end was trimmed by 6 bases and the J gene end by 0 bases; junction bases not matched to a gene: 3. Method: immunoSEQ multiplex PCR; TCRdb's copy keeps in-frame clones and lacks some. Of about 85,000 clones listed, more than 85% are singletons. This sample comprised peripheral blood, obtained in the first trimester of pregnancy. This receptor was taken from a female donor with multiple sclerosis, enrolled in a pregnancy study. The J gene is TRBJ1-1, the V gene TRBV18, with 8 bases aligning to TRBD1. The chain's CDR3 is CASSQGQVNTEAFF. The CDR3 DNA follows: TGTGCCAGCTCCCAGGGACAGGTGAACACTGAAGCTTTCTTT.